This paragraph reports one T cell receptor beta chain. Here immunoSEQ multiplex PCR was the method, and the copy in TCRdb shows in-frame clones only, minus some. The sample has 65,000 to 80,000 clones, over 75% seen once. This entry is derived from a study of blood T cell repertoires in COVID-19. Germline CDR1 reads LGHNA; CDR2 reads YNFKEQ. V lost 0 bases and J lost 6, with 10 bases in between. The CDR3 contains 14 residues. The chain employs TRBV4-2 and TRBJ2-3; D not resolved. Material: peripheral blood. This clonotype was obtained from a man in his sixties or seventies with active or convalescent COVID-19. The CDR3 here is CASSQEITGDTQYF. The CDR3 nucleotides are TGTGCCAGCAGCCAAGAAATTACGGGTGATACGCAGTATTTT.